This T cell receptor beta chain was sequenced during a study of T cell changes during pregnancy in multiple sclerosis. Repertoires were generated with immunoSEQ multiplex PCR, while TCRdb's copy carries only in-frame clones and drops some. The data show 45,000 to 55,000 clones, around 90% seen once. The CDR3 covers 20 residues. V lost 5 bases and J lost 6; bases outside the gene matches: 19. Germline V lookup: CDR1 ENHRY, CDR2 SYGVKD. V usage is TRBV10-3 and J usage is TRBJ2-2; 12 nucleotides align to TRBD2. The source material was peripheral blood, sampled in the first trimester of pregnancy. The sequence derives from a female donor with multiple sclerosis, enrolled in a pregnancy study. Written as DNA, the CDR3 is TGTGCCATCAGTCACCACCCCACAAGACTAGCGGGGGAGCGTGCCGGGGAGCTGTTTTTT. This translates into CAISHHPTRLAGERAGELFF.